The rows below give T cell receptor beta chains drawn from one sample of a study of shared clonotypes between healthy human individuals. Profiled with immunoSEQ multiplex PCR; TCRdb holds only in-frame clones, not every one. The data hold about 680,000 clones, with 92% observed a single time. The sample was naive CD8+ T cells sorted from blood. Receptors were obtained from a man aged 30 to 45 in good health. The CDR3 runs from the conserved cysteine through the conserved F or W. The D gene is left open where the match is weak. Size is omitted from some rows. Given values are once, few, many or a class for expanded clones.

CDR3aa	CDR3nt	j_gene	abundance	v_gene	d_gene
CASSQYNEQFF	TGTGCCAGCAGCCAATACAATGAGCAGTTCTTC	TRBJ2-1	-	TRBV5-5	-
CASTPPNQRPDTQYF	TGTGCCAGCACCCCACCAAACCAGCGCCCAGATACGCAGTATTTT	TRBJ2-3	-	TRBV7-8	-
CASSLEPMNTEAFF	TGTGCCAGCAGCTTAGAACCTATGAACACTGAAGCTTTCTTT	TRBJ1-1	-	TRBV11-2	-
CSVLTSIYEQYF	TGCAGCGTTCTGACTAGTATCTACGAGCAGTACTTC	TRBJ2-7	-	TRBV29-1	-
CASSLDHLGVLANYGYTF	TGTGCCAGCAGCTTAGATCACTTGGGGGTCCTGGCTAACTATGGCTACACCTTC	TRBJ1-2	-	TRBV7-9	-
CASSLSLFYEQYF	TGTGCCAGCAGCTTATCCCTTTTCTACGAGCAGTACTTC	TRBJ2-7	once	TRBV7-9	-
CSGRVYTEAFF	TGCAGTGGGAGGGTGTACACTGAAGCTTTCTTT	TRBJ1-1	-	TRBV20-1	-
CASSLTWGGRADEQFF	TGCGCCAGCAGCCTCACATGGGGAGGGCGTGCCGATGAGCAGTTCTTC	TRBJ2-1	-	TRBV5-1	TRBD2
CASSVGLAGYEQYF	TGTGCCAGCAGCGTAGGACTAGCGGGCTACGAGCAGTACTTC	TRBJ2-7	few	TRBV9	TRBD2
CSVEVGELFF	TGCAGCGTTGAAGTCGGGGAGCTGTTTTTT	TRBJ2-2	-	TRBV29-1	-
CASSIKGTSYEQYF	TGTGCCAGCAGTATTAAAGGGACGTCCTACGAGCAGTACTTC	TRBJ2-7	-	TRBV27	-
CASSPPLNSYEQYF	TGTGCCAGCAGCCCCCCCCTGAATTCCTACGAGCAGTACTTC	TRBJ2-7	-	TRBV11-2	-
CASSLRDRLDQLFF	TGTGCCAGCAGCTTGAGGGACCGGCTGGATCAGCTGTTTTTT	TRBJ1-4	-	TRBV5-4	-
CASSFRSTEAFF	TGTGCCAGTAGTTTTAGAAGCACTGAAGCTTTCTTT	TRBJ1-1	-	TRBV19	-
CASSSLPGTGGNEQYF	TGTGCCAGCAGTTCCCTGCCCGGGACAGGGGGGAACGAGCAGTACTTC	TRBJ2-7	once	TRBV27	TRBD1
CASSLSAGFQPQHF	TGTGCCAGCAGTTTATCGGCAGGGTTTCAGCCCCAGCATTTT	TRBJ1-5	-	TRBV28	-
CASSFGGISEAFF	TGTGCCAGCAGTTTCGGGGGAATCAGTGAAGCTTTCTTT	TRBJ1-1	once	TRBV28	-
CASSQGYSYEQYF	TGTGCCAGCAGTCAGGGCTACTCCTACGAGCAGTACTTC	TRBJ2-7	-	TRBV28	-
CASSQTAGRQETQYF	TGCGCCAGCAGCCAAACGGCGGGGAGACAAGAGACCCAGTACTTC	TRBJ2-5	-	TRBV4-1	-
CASSFRDSNQPQHF	TGTGCCAGCAGTTTCCGGGACAGCAATCAGCCCCAGCATTTT	TRBJ1-5	-	TRBV28	-
CASSPEEQFF	TGTGCCAGCAGCCCCGAAGAGCAGTTCTTC	TRBJ2-1	-	TRBV7-9	-
CSVTGLRIGSYNEQFF	TGCAGCGTCACCGGTCTCCGCATAGGCTCCTACAATGAGCAGTTCTTC	TRBJ2-1	once	TRBV29-1	-
CASTKTGYEQYF	TGTGCCAGCACCAAGACAGGGTACGAGCAGTACTTC	TRBJ2-7	once	TRBV6-1	TRBD1
CASRSVVAGTDTQYF	TGTGCCAGCAGATCAGTAGTAGCAGGCACAGATACGCAGTATTTT	TRBJ2-3	-	TRBV7-9	-
CASSLYLSVPTNEKLFF	TGTGCCAGCAGCTTGTATCTATCAGTACCAACTAATGAAAAACTGTTTTTT	TRBJ1-4	-	TRBV5-6	-
CASSLVGYEQYF	TGTGCCAGCAGCTTGGTTGGCTACGAGCAGTACTTC	TRBJ2-7	-	TRBV5-5	-
CAISVETSGGTDTQYF	TGTGCCATCAGCGTGGAGACTAGCGGGGGCACAGATACGCAGTATTTT	TRBJ2-3	-	TRBV10-3	TRBD2
CASSLIRGETQYF	TGCGCCAGCAGCTTGATCAGGGGCGAGACCCAGTACTTC	TRBJ2-5	-	TRBV5-1	-
CASSWSGELFF	TGTGCCAGCAGTTGGTCCGGGGAGCTGTTTTTT	TRBJ2-2	-	TRBV27	-
CASSFSSSYEQYF	TGTGCCAGCAGCTTCTCCAGCTCCTACGAGCAGTACTTC	TRBJ2-7	-	TRBV7-9	-
CASSESVAGLRTGELFF	TGCGCCAGCAGTGAGTCAGTTGCAGGGCTACGCACCGGGGAGCTGTTTTTT	TRBJ2-2	-	TRBV10-2	-
CASSEAFLYGYTF	TGTGCCAGCAGTGAGGCCTTCCTGTATGGCTACACCTTC	TRBJ1-2	-	TRBV25-1	-
CASSSAGTGINEQYF	TGCGCCAGCAGCTCAGCCGGGACAGGGATCAACGAGCAGTACTTC	TRBJ2-7	-	TRBV5-1	TRBD1
CASRGQGGNQPQHF	TGTGCCAGCAGGGGACAGGGCGGCAATCAGCCCCAGCATTTT	TRBJ1-5	-	TRBV7-9	TRBD1
CASRDRGATEAFF	TGTGCCAGCCGGGACAGGGGGGCCACTGAAGCTTTCTTT	TRBJ1-1	-	TRBV2	TRBD1
CSVWGSGANVLTF	TGCAGCGTTTGGGGATCTGGGGCCAACGTCCTGACTTTC	TRBJ2-6	-	TRBV29-1	-
CASSEGWGETSYEQYF	TGTGCCAGCAGTGAGGGATGGGGGGAGACCTCCTACGAGCAGTACTTC	TRBJ2-7	-	TRBV6-1	-
CASSFPFGDRGAGELFF	TGTGCCAGCAGCTTCCCTTTTGGGGACAGGGGGGCCGGGGAGCTGTTTTTT	TRBJ2-2	-	TRBV11-2	TRBD1
CASRDRGNHQPQHF	TGTGCCAGCAGGGACAGGGGGAATCATCAGCCCCAGCATTTT	TRBJ1-5	-	TRBV28	TRBD1
CASSRTSGRQKNIQYF	TGTGCCAGCAGCAGGACTAGCGGGAGGCAAAAAAACATTCAGTACTTC	TRBJ2-4	-	TRBV2	TRBD2
CASSLRLAGTSTDTQYF	TGCGCCAGCAGCCTCCGACTAGCGGGAACTAGCACAGATACGCAGTATTTT	TRBJ2-3	-	TRBV5-1	TRBD2
CASSNGVGREYNEQFF	TGTGCCAGTAGTAATGGGGTGGGGCGGGAGTACAATGAGCAGTTCTTC	TRBJ2-1	-	TRBV19	TRBD2
CASSSFRGYEQYF	TGTGCCAGCAGCTCCTTTCGGGGCTACGAGCAGTACTTC	TRBJ2-7	few	TRBV27	-
CAWITGTAYEQYF	TGTGCCTGGATTACCGGGACAGCCTACGAGCAGTACTTC	TRBJ2-7	-	TRBV30	TRBD1
CASSQDRGPSEQFF	TGCGCCAGCAGCCAAGATCGAGGACCAAGTGAGCAGTTCTTC	TRBJ2-1	-	TRBV4-3	-
CASSLNYFYGYTF	TGTGCCAGCAGCTTAAACTACTTCTATGGCTACACCTTC	TRBJ1-2	-	TRBV27	-
CASSFPTGELFF	TGTGCCAGCAGTTTTCCCACCGGGGAGCTGTTTTTT	TRBJ2-2	-	TRBV27	-
CASSLGADEQYF	TGTGCCAGCAGCTTAGGGGCAGACGAGCAGTACTTC	TRBJ2-7	-	TRBV11-1	-
CASSLGTLSHRDEQYF	TGTGCCAGCAGCTTAGGCACGCTATCCCACCGGGACGAGCAGTACTTC	TRBJ2-7	-	TRBV7-6	-
CASSQWGLHTGELFF	TGTGCCAGCAGCCAGTGGGGGTTGCACACCGGGGAGCTGTTTTTT	TRBJ2-2	-	TRBV4-2	-
CASSEGLRGGGELFF	TGTGCCAGCAGTGAAGGACTCAGGGGAGGCGGGGAGCTGTTTTTT	TRBJ2-2	-	TRBV6-1	-
CASSQGTGVSSYNEQFF	TGCGCCAGCAGCCAAGGGACGGGAGTCAGCTCCTACAATGAGCAGTTCTTC	TRBJ2-1	-	TRBV4-3	-